The 10 T cell receptor beta chains presented below share a single source sample, sequenced in a study of CD8 T cells in ankylosing spondylitis. Via MiXCR, TCRdb re-called the 5' RACE reads, giving one row per CDR3 protein. The sample holds approximately 25,000 distinct CDR3 sequences, about a sixth seen once. Sequenced: blood. The origin of the receptors is a male donor with ankylosing spondylitis or in good health (not recorded which).

The chain carries TRBV12-3 or TRBV12-4 and TRBJ1-4; D is perhaps TRBD1 (5 bases). V dropped 6 bases and J dropped 6 bases, with 14 bases sitting between them. The CDR3 runs 14 residues. The CDR3 sequence: CASSGGGADEKLFF. The CDR3 DNA follows: TGTGCCAGCAGCGGGGGAGGGGCGGATGAAAAACTGTTTTTT.

The V gene is TRBV7-9, the J gene TRBJ1-4, with a weak D call TRBD1 (5 bases). The V and J ends lost 8 bases and 4 bases respectively, with 14 bases between them. There are 14 residues in the CDR3. The germline CDR1 and CDR2 sequences are SEHNR and FQNEAQ (reference sequence). CDR3 nucleotides: TGTGCCAGCGGGGACGACAGTGTTAATGAAAAACTGTTTTTT. This codes for CASGDDSVNEKLFF.

The CDR3 loop is CASSLDRWAGELFF. CDR3 nucleotides: TGTGCCAGCAGCTTAGATAGATGGGCCGGGGAGCTGTTTTTT. V gene TRBV7-9 combines with J gene TRBJ2-2; D uncertain. The CDR3 has 14 amino acids. Germline loops: CDR1 SEHNR, CDR2 FQNEAQ (reference sequence). Deletions cut 1 base from V and 6 bases from J, with 9 bases between. The full variable domain, with the rest looked up from reference TRBV7-9 and TRBJ2-2, is DTGVSQNPRHKITKRGQNVTFRCDPISEHNRLYWYRQTLGQGPEFLTYFQNEAQLEKSRLLSDRFSAERPKGSFSTLEIQRTEQGDSAMYLCASSLDRWAGELFFGEGSRLTVL.

This clonotype was recorded at least ten times. This sequence joins TRBV6-6 and TRBJ2-5; D is ambiguous. Germline CDR1 reads MNHNY; CDR2 reads SVGAGI (reference sequence). The CDR3 is 13 amino acids. V gave up 2 bases and J gave up 2 bases, with 6 bases separating them. The DNA for the CDR3 is TGTGCCAGCAGTTACGGGAATCAAGAGACCCAGTACTTC. Protein: CASSYGNQETQYF.

This clonotype was picked up a small number of times. The J gene is TRBJ2-5, the V gene TRBV20-1, with D hard to call. V shed 6 bases and J shed 5 bases, with 13 bases lying between them. The CDR3 sequence is 12 residues long. From germline, CDR1 is DFQATT and CDR2 SNEGSKA (reference sequence). CDR3 region: CSAVSARETQYF. The CDR3 DNA is TGCAGTGCCGTTTCTGCTCGGGAGACCCAGTACTTC.

This clonotype was counted a single time. This chain links TRBV12-3 or TRBV12-4 with TRBJ2-7; D call uncertain. This CDR3 spans 11 amino acids. Deletions cut 5 bases from V and 7 bases from J, with 9 bases between. The CDR3 sequence is CASSHLTEQYF. CDR3 sequence (DNA): TGTGCCAGCAGTCACTTGACAGAGCAGTACTTC.

CDR3 loop: CASRATQGSTDTQYF. The CDR3 region has the DNA TGTGCCAGCAGGGCGACCCAAGGATCCACAGATACGCAGTATTTT. The chain employs TRBV2 and TRBJ2-3; D is uncertain. Deletions cut 6 bases from V and 2 bases from J, with 15 bases between. The CDR3 has 15 residues. In germline, CDR1 is SNHLY, CDR2 FYNNEI.

This clonotype was counted at least ten times. The CDR3: CAWTDASAGGYNEQFF. CDR3 DNA: TGTGCCTGGACCGACGCATCAGCGGGAGGTTACAATGAGCAGTTCTTC. V gene TRBV30 combines with J gene TRBJ2-1, with 9 bases aligning to TRBD2. CDR1 and CDR2 (germline): GTSNPN, SVGIG (reference sequence). The CDR3 is 16 amino acids. V shed 4 bases and J 4 bases; nucleotides not matched to a gene: 11.

The chain has TRBV10-3 and TRBJ2-3; D remains ambiguous. Between the trimmed V and J ends, which lost 9 bases and 2 bases, there was a span of 18 bases. The germline gives CDR1 ENHRY, CDR2 SYGVKD. This CDR3 is 15 amino acids long. The CDR3 protein is CAISSGPENTDTQYF. The CDR3 region has the DNA TGTGCCATTTCGTCCGGACCGGAGAACACAGATACGCAGTATTTT.

In its sample, this clonotype was seen many times. The gene calls are TRBV7-6 and TRBJ2-7; a possible D gene is TRBD2 (6 bases). The CDR3 covers 13 residues. The V gene's germline CDR1 is SGHVS and CDR2 FNYEAQ. V was pared by 2 bases and J by 7 bases, with 12 bases between. This CDR3 reads CASSLLREREQYF. The CDR3 DNA reads as TGTGCCAGCAGCTTACTACGGGAGAGGGAGCAGTACTTC.